Below, one T cell receptor (beta chain) is given with its context. Random hexamers served to reverse transcribe roughly 0.45 to 1 ug RNA. TCRdb passed the immunoSEQ multiplex PCR reads through MiXCR, listing each CDR3 protein once. This sample has 300,000 to 350,000 distinct CDR3 sequences, with 92% found just once. V was pared by 6 bases and J by 3 bases, with 32 bases between. The CDR3 is made up of 20 amino acids. CDR1 and CDR2 (germline): MNHEY, SVGEGT. This entry comes from a study of CD8 T cells in Susac syndrome. The sequenced sample was CD4+ T cells from PBMCs. The source is a human donor with multiple sclerosis. The V and J genes are TRBV6-2 or TRBV6-3 and TRBJ2-5; D possibly corresponds to TRBD2 (5 bases). The CDR3 bases are TGTGCCAGCAGGCTAAGGAGGATCCGGGGATCGCTAATCCAAGAAGAGACCCAGTACTTC. Its protein is CASRLRRIRGSLIQEETQYF.